The 4 T cell receptor beta chains given below trace back to one sample, sequenced in a study of blood T cell repertoires in COVID-19. Clones were sequenced by immunoSEQ multiplex PCR, and TCRdb holds only the in-frame ones, with some missing. The table includes 250,000 to 400,000 clones, about 87% detected once. The sample taken for sequencing was peripheral blood. The receptor set was obtained from a woman under 40 with COVID-19, enrolled during active disease.

The chain combines TRBV5-1 with TRBJ1-1; tentatively, D is TRBD1 (6 bases). The CDR3 spans 16 residues. The V gene lost 6 bases and the J gene lost 1 base, with 19 bases spanning the gap. Germline CDR1 SGHRS, CDR2 YFSETQ. The CDR3 DNA reads TGCGCCAGCAAGTGGGGATCGGGGGGCAAGAACACTGAAGCTTTCTTT. Amino acids: CASKWGSGGKNTEAFF.

The chain links TRBV7-9 to TRBJ1-1, with 9 bases aligning to TRBD1. The CDR3 has 18 residues. Looked up from germline, CDR1 is SEHNR and CDR2 is FQNEAQ (reference sequence). V was clipped by 6 bases and J by 0 bases; unmatched bases: 14. The CDR3 coding sequence is TGTGCCAGCAGACACGGGGGGACAGGGAGGAAAATGAACACTGAAGCTTTCTTT. This encodes CASRHGGTGRKMNTEAFF.

The CDR3 here is CASTKQGPNTGELFF. The CDR3 nucleotides are TGTGCCAGCACCAAGCAGGGGCCCAACACCGGGGAGCTGTTTTTT. The chain is built from TRBV6-6 and TRBJ2-2; possibly TRBD1 for D (6 bases). CDR1 is MNHNY, CDR2 SVGAGI, per germline (reference sequence). With 7 bases removed from V and 2 bases from J, the gap between germline ends came to 14 bases. The CDR3 loop spans 15 amino acids.

V is TRBV29-1 and J is TRBJ2-3, with a possible D match to TRBD2 (6 bases). The CDR3 loop spans 14 amino acids. In germline, CDR1 is SQVTM, CDR2 ANQGSEA. V was pared by 1 base and J by 2 bases, with 10 bases between. CDR3 protein: CSVEGAGYTDTQYF. The CDR3, as DNA: TGCAGCGTTGAAGGGGCGGGGTACACAGATACGCAGTATTTT.